The present entry profiles one TCR beta chain with its context. The target of this receptor is not known. Base qualities are missing; no much larger clone stands one base away. The CDR3 covers 16 residues, taking in both the cysteine and the phenylalanine. Left in the record is the CDR3 DNA by itself, 48 bases read in frame from the first base. The junction shows trimming of 2 bases on V and 7 bases on J, plus 21 bases between the germline ends. The germline V gene (reference sequence) supplies CDR1 PRHDT and CDR2 FYEKMQ. The sample belongs to a study of CD4 T cell repertoires in COVID-19 (dated by TCRdb to the early 2020s). Notes on the research overall: To analyze cross-reactivity, CFSE-low cells were expanded with IL-2 for 10 days and then labeled again and restimulated with spike proteins from other coronaviruses. The study characterized naturally processed CD4+ T cell responses to SARS-CoV-2 spike and nucleoprotein in COVID-19-recovered individuals, using TCR Vbeta sequencing to assess clonal composition. In three recovered individuals, the TCR Vbeta repertoire of SARS-CoV-2-reactive T cells was analyzed at the subset level. What the research found in general, with its limitations: Between roughly 7 and 26% of SARS-CoV-2 clonotypes were also detected in SARS-CoV and/or HKU1 spike-stimulated secondary cultures, consistent with cross-reactivity. Two or all three memory subsets shared several of the most expanded SARS-CoV-2-reactive clonotypes, which suggests intraclonal diversification.

What this sample's time point label stands for: sample from a COVID-19-recovered individual after infection. Donors were patients who had recovered from mild-to-severe COVID-19. Uncultured memory T cell samples were sequenced directly after ex vivo isolation. CD4+ total memory, central memory, effector memory and circulating T follicular helper cells were isolated from peripheral blood mononuclear cells. The library was produced with the immunoSEQ multiplex PCR assay. The authors' pipeline ran thus. To quantify how much the repertoires of different subsets overlapped, the Chao-Jaccard similarity index was used along with counts of shared clonotypes. The table comes from immuneACCESS by way of TCRdb, which keeps in-frame sequences with V and J called. Part of the clones is missing from these tables; in studies checked, under half for an unresolved V gene and the rest for unknown reasons. From that table come the V and J calls and clone size; the DNA was used to work out D and trimming. The sample data list over 75,000 clones, and about 80% of these were observed just once. The top ten hold approximately 0.55% of the sample.

The rearrangement joined TRBV13 to TRBJ2-7, with a tentative D gene TRBD1 over 5 matching bases. This material consisted of CD4+ T cells from peripheral blood, taken after recovery from COVID-19. The sequence was obtained from a human donor who had COVID-19. In nucleotides, the sequence is TGTGCCAGCAGCTTATTTGGCAGGGATCCCTCGAGGGAGCAGTACTTC. It translates to CASSLFGRDPSREQYF.